This TCR beta chain is drawn from a study of blood T cell repertoires in COVID-19. The trim removed 5 bases at V and 4 bases at J, leaving 9 bases unmatched. The V gene's germline CDR1 is LNHDA and CDR2 SQIVND (reference sequence). This CDR3 is 15 amino acids long. Libraries were prepared by immunoSEQ multiplex PCR; TCRdb keeps only in-frame clonotypes and omits some of them. This table holds 200,000 or so clones, under 90% found once. J is TRBJ1-1 and V is TRBV19, with 8 nucleotides matching TRBD1. The clonotype comes from a woman aged 80 or over with COVID-19, enrolled during active disease. Sequencing was done on a sample of peripheral blood. The DNA of the CDR3 is TGTGCCAGTAGTTCGACAGGGGTCCAAATCACTGAAGCTTTCTTT. This sequence encodes CASSSTGVQITEAFF.